Below are 29 T cell receptor beta chains sequenced from a single sample in a study of shared clonotypes between healthy human individuals (dated by TCRdb to the early 2020s). The library was generated by the immunoSEQ multiplex PCR assay. The table was pulled from immuneACCESS by TCRdb, which kept in-frame rearrangements only. Such tables lose some clones; where checked, under half of the loss comes from unresolved V genes, and the rest has no known cause. Counted in this sample were about 1.1 million clones; roughly 77% of them appeared once. Of the sample, about 0.89% is held by the ten largest clones. Specimen: memory CD4+ T cells from PBMCs. Reading the label with the study, this specimen's cell subset or site is: CD45RA-negative fraction. The receptor set was obtained from a man between 18 and 29 years old in good health. Some clones in this sample may be carry-over from other donors' samples.

This clone was picked up a small number of times. The chain recombines TRBV4-2 with TRBJ2-1; 12 bases map to TRBD2. From germline, CDR1 is LGHNA and CDR2 YNFKEQ. V lost 4 bases, J lost 9 bases, and 22 bases stayed unmatched. This CDR3 has 20 residues. The CDR3 nucleotides are TGTGCCAGCAGCCCGGTCATTCTAGCGGGAGGGCCGGGGGTGGAGGCTGAGCAGTTCTTC. It encodes CASSPVILAGGPGVEAEQFF.

This clone has only one observation. The chain joins TRBV21-1 to TRBJ2-5; the table's D gene call, TRBD1, was not cross checked with the DNA. TRBV21-1 is shown as a pseudogene. This CDR3 is built from 14 residues. The CDR3 here is CASSKTAGPETQYF. The CDR3 DNA reads as TGTGCCAGCAGCAAAACGGCAGGTCCGGAGACCCAGTACTTC.

The chain uses TRBV29-1 and TRBJ2-7; 9 bases line up with TRBD1. The CDR3 is 14 amino acids. The V and J ends lost 6 bases and 2 bases, in that order; junction bases with no gene match: 8. Germline CDR1 reads SQVTM; CDR2 reads ANQGSEA. CDR3 residues: CSVGPGQGAYEQYF. The CDR3, as DNA: TGCAGCGTCGGACCGGGACAGGGTGCCTACGAGCAGTACTTC.

V is TRBV28 and J is TRBJ1-2, with 9 positions matching TRBD1. Germline V gene lookup returns CDR1 MDHEN and CDR2 SYDVKM. CDR3 length: 13 amino acids. With V trimmed by 6 bases and J by 7 bases, 6 bases remained unmatched. The CDR3 nucleotides are TGTGCCAGCAGACTACAGGGGGCGGTTGGCTACACCTTC. Amino acid sequence: CASRLQGAVGYTF.

J is TRBJ2-1 and V is TRBV5-4; 9 bases are a match to TRBD1. The CDR3 runs to 16 residues. Germline V gene lookup returns CDR1 SGHNT and CDR2 YYREEE (reference sequence). V dropped 4 bases and J dropped 5; count of bases not matched to a gene: 10. The CDR3 coding sequence is TGTGCCAGCAGCCCCGGGGTGGGACAGGGAAACAATGAGCAGTTCTTC. Its translation: CASSPGVGQGNNEQFF. Combining the CDR3 with reference TRBV5-4 and TRBJ2-1 gives the whole variable domain ETGVTQSPTHLIKTRGQQVTLRCSSQSGHNTVSWYQQALGQGPQFIFQYYREEENGRGNFPPRFSGLQFPNYSSELNVNALELDDSALYLCASSPGVGQGNNEQFFGPGTRLTVL.

V is TRBV10-3 and J is TRBJ2-7; D not certain. Germline lookup yields CDR1 ENHRY and CDR2 SYGVKD. Trimming left V 7 bases short and J 6 bases short, with 16 bases between. The CDR3 extends over 13 amino acids. The CDR3 DNA reads as TGTGCCATCAAAGGTAATAGCTTGAGCGAGCAGTACTTC. It specifies CAIKGNSLSEQYF.

The chain carries TRBV4-1 and TRBJ1-4; D unresolved. Trimming shortened V by 0 bases and J by 7 bases, and 12 bases separated the two germline ends. The CDR3 length is 15 residues. Germline CDR1 reads MGHRA; CDR2 reads YSYEKL. CDR3 sequence: CASSQDLVPLEKLFF. CDR3 coding DNA: TGCGCCAGCAGCCAAGATCTCGTACCGCTTGAAAAACTGTTTTTT.

This rearrangement joins TRBV6-5 to TRBJ2-1, with D tentatively TRBD2 (5 bases). Germline assignment: CDR1 MNHEY and CDR2 SVGAGI. Trimming removed 2 bases from V and 7 bases from J, with 6 bases in between. CDR3 length: 12 residues. The CDR3 coding sequence is TGTGCCAGCAGTTACGGCGGGAATGAGCAGTTCTTC. Amino acid sequence: CASSYGGNEQFF.

The V gene is TRBV7-9, the J gene TRBJ2-1, with 11 bases identical to TRBD2. With V trimmed by 4 bases and J by 0 bases, 8 bases remained unmatched. Looked up from germline, CDR1 is SEHNR and CDR2 is FQNEAQ (reference sequence). The CDR3 is 18 residues long. CDR3 DNA sequence: TGTGCCAGCAGCTCCCTGGGACTAGCGGAGCGCTCCTACAATGAGCAGTTCTTC. It translates to CASSSLGLAERSYNEQFF. Full variable domain (missing parts from reference TRBV7-9 and TRBJ2-1): DTGVSQNPRHKITKRGQNVTFRCDPISEHNRLYWYRQTLGQGPEFLTYFQNEAQLEKSRLLSDRFSAERPKGSFSTLEIQRTEQGDSAMYLCASSSLGLAERSYNEQFFGPGTRLTVL.

The CDR3 sequence: CASSLGLGTGHYEQYF. In DNA, the CDR3 is TGTGCCAGCAGTTTGGGCCTTGGGACAGGGCACTACGAGCAGTACTTC. The rearrangement joins TRBV28 to TRBJ2-7, with 9 nucleotides matching TRBD1. Germline loops: CDR1 MDHEN, CDR2 SYDVKM. V lost 3 bases to trimming and J lost 3 bases; unmatched junction nucleotides: 9. The CDR3 contains 16 residues.

V usage is TRBV11-2 and J usage is TRBJ1-5; the D gene is possibly TRBD1 (6 bases). V gave up 1 base and J gave up 9 bases, with 10 bases separating them. The germline V gene encodes CDR1 SGHAT and CDR2 FQNNGV. The CDR3 sequence is 13 residues long. The CDR3 loop is CASSLALGGPQHF. The CDR3 DNA sequence: TGTGCCAGCAGCTTAGCCTTAGGGGGGCCCCAGCATTTT.

This clone was found a few times. The chain couples TRBV19 to TRBJ2-3; a possible D gene is TRBD2 (6 bases). CDR1 and CDR2 from the germline V gene are LNHDA and SQIVND (reference sequence). The CDR3 contains 16 residues. Deletions cut 2 bases from V and 3 bases from J, with 15 bases between. The CDR3 reads CASSIRPSVKTDTQYF. In nucleotides, the CDR3 is TGTGCCAGTAGTATACGTCCTAGCGTGAAAACAGATACGCAGTATTTT. The entire variable domain, with the rest obtained from reference TRBV19 and TRBJ2-3, is as follows: DGGITQSPKYLFRKEGQNVTLSCEQNLNHDAMYWYRQDPGQGLRLIYYSQIVNDFQKGDIAEGYSVSREKKESFPLTVTSAQKNPTAFYLCASSIRPSVKTDTQYFGPGTRLTVL.

The chain has TRBV11-2 and TRBJ1-3; D unresolved. CDR3 size: 15 residues. Looked up from germline, CDR1 is SGHAT and CDR2 is FQNNGV. The V end was cut by 5 bases, the J end by 0 bases, with 11 bases between. CDR3 in amino acids: CASSPRTLSGNTIYF. CDR3 bases: TGTGCCAGCAGCCCTCGGACCCTCTCTGGAAACACCATATATTTT.

The chain carries TRBV2 and TRBJ2-5; D not resolved. CDR1 and CDR2 (germline): SNHLY, FYNNEI. Trimming took off 8 bases at V and 2 bases at J, with 15 bases between the two ends. The CDR3 consists of 14 residues. CDR3 DNA: TGTGCCAGCGCCTGGGGTGGGATACAAGAGACCCAGTACTTC. This encodes CASAWGGIQETQYF.

The chain is built from TRBV15 and TRBJ1-2, with a tentative D call TRBD1 (6 bases). The CDR3 runs 15 residues. V lost 4 bases and J lost 6, with 18 bases in between. Germline CDR1 and CDR2: LNHNV and YYDKDF (reference sequence). The CDR3 region has the DNA TGTGCCACCAGCAAAAGAAACAGGGCCGCGAATGGCTACACCTTC. This codes for CATSKRNRAANGYTF.

This chain uses TRBV11-3 with TRBJ1-1; TRBD1 agrees at 7 bases. Trimming at V came to 5 bases and at J to 2 bases, leaving 5 bases not matched to a gene. Germline V lookup: CDR1 SGHNT, CDR2 YENEEA. The CDR3 totals 14 residues. CDR3 DNA: TGTGCCAGCAGCCCGAGACAGGGTAACACTGAAGCTTTCTTT. It specifies CASSPRQGNTEAFF. Full variable domain (rest looked up from reference TRBV11-3 and TRBJ1-1): EAGVVQSPRYKIIEKKQPVAFWCNPISGHNTLYWYLQNLGQGPELLIRYENEEAVDDSQLPKDRFSAERLKGVDSTLKIQPAELGDSAVYLCASSPRQGNTEAFFGQGTRLTVV.

The rearrangement links TRBV6-1 to TRBJ1-2, with no clear D. The CDR3 is 15 amino acids. Germline V gives CDR1 MNHNS, CDR2 SASEGT. The V end lost 0 bases, the J end lost 4 bases, and 12 bases lay between the germline ends. CDR3 coding DNA: TGTGCCAGCAGTGAAGCGCGAACGCCCCTCTATGGCTACACCTTC. This encodes CASSEARTPLYGYTF.

The genes are TRBV6-1 and TRBJ2-4; no clear D gene. The germline V and J ends were trimmed by 5 bases and 7 bases, with 9 bases remaining between them. The CDR3 loop spans 12 amino acids. CDR1 is MNHNS and CDR2 is SASEGT in the germline V gene. The CDR3 coding sequence is TGTGCCAGCAGTTCAGTGGTTAACATTCAGTACTTC. Residues: CASSSVVNIQYF.

This chain joins TRBV5-4 and TRBJ1-1; D remains ambiguous. The CDR3 consists of 15 residues. CDR1 SGHNT and CDR2 YYREEE come from the germline V gene (reference sequence). V lost 3 bases and J lost 10, with 22 bases in between. CDR3 nucleotide sequence: TGTGCCAGCAGCTCGAGCGCGGGGAAACTGAAACGAGCTTTCTTT. Encoded protein: CASSSSAGKLKRAFF.

The chain is built from TRBV7-9 and TRBJ2-1; D unresolved. The CDR3 extends over 11 amino acids. V lost 8 bases, J lost 9 bases, and 11 bases lay in between. The V gene's germline CDR1 is SEHNR and CDR2 FQNEAQ (reference sequence). The DNA of the CDR3 is TGTGCCAGCCACGTTCCTGGTGAGCAGTTCTTC. Protein product: CASHVPGEQFF. Full variable domain (remainder filled in from reference TRBV7-9 and TRBJ2-1): DTGVSQNPRHKITKRGQNVTFRCDPISEHNRLYWYRQTLGQGPEFLTYFQNEAQLEKSRLLSDRFSAERPKGSFSTLEIQRTEQGDSAMYLCASHVPGEQFFGPGTRLTVL.

J is TRBJ2-3 and V is TRBV5-1, with no clear D. V gave up 1 base and J gave up 4 bases, with 10 bases separating them. The CDR3 runs to 14 residues. Looked up from germline, CDR1 is SGHRS and CDR2 is YFSETQ. CDR3 nucleotides: TGCGCCAGCAGCTTGCACCCAGCCGCAGATACGCAGTATTTT. Amino acids: CASSLHPAADTQYF.

The chain couples TRBV9 to TRBJ2-1, with unresolved D. V lost 1 base and J lost 4, with 6 bases in between. CDR3 length: 13 residues. Germline loops: CDR1 SGDLS, CDR2 YYNGEE. The CDR3 sequence is CASSVHVYNEQFF. The CDR3 bases are TGTGCCAGCAGCGTACATGTTTACAATGAGCAGTTCTTC.

This chain connects TRBV6-5 to TRBJ2-1, with D tentatively TRBD2 (5 bases). CDR1 is MNHEY and CDR2 is SVGAGI in the germline V gene. Trimming took off 0 bases at V and 2 bases at J, with 11 bases between the two ends. There are 16 residues in the CDR3. CDR3 loop: CASSYSTGMAYNEQFF. For the CDR3, the DNA is TGTGCCAGCAGTTACTCGACGGGAATGGCCTACAATGAGCAGTTCTTC.

V is TRBV5-4 and J is TRBJ2-1; D ambiguous. Germline CDR1 and CDR2: SGHNT and YYREEE (reference sequence). The CDR3 contains 13 residues. V lost 5 bases, J lost 5 bases, and 11 bases lay in between. The CDR3 DNA is TGTGCCAGCAGTCAAGGTACCGACAATGAGCAGTTCTTC. Amino acids: CASSQGTDNEQFF.

The gene calls are TRBV12-5 and TRBJ1-3; D unclear. V lost 4 bases and J 2 bases, leaving 30 bases between the germline ends. The V gene's germline CDR1 is LGHNT and CDR2 FRNRAP. The CDR3 is made up of 21 amino acids. The CDR3 loop reads CASGSLPRTLGGGAPGNTIYF. The CDR3 nucleotides read TGTGCTAGTGGTTCCCTACCGCGGACCTTGGGAGGCGGCGCTCCTGGAAACACCATATATTTT.

This chain links TRBV27 with TRBJ1-5; tentatively, D is TRBD1 (5 bases). V lost 3 bases and J 7 bases, leaving 13 bases between the germline ends. Germline V gene lookup returns CDR1 MNHEY and CDR2 SMNVEV (reference sequence). The CDR3 is made up of 14 amino acids. The CDR3 DNA is TGTGCCAGCAGTTTGGCAGGGAGGTGGCAGCCCCAGCATTTT. Protein sequence: CASSLAGRWQPQHF.

The rearrangement links TRBV21-1 to TRBJ1-5. TRBV21-1 has pseudogene status. This CDR3 is built from 17 residues. CDR3 in amino acids: CASSINRDLPGNQPQHF. The CDR3 DNA is TGTGCCAGCAGTATCAACCGGGACCTCCCTGGGAATCAGCCCCAGCATTTT.

V gene TRBV28 combines with J gene TRBJ2-6; 9 bases agree with TRBD1. The germline V gene has CDR1 MDHEN and CDR2 SYDVKM. Germline trimming cut 2 bases from V and 1 base from J; bases unmatched to any gene: 6. This CDR3 contains 18 residues. The CDR3 DNA follows: TGTGCCAGCAGTTTAGCGGGACAGGGAATATCTGGGGCCAACGTCCTGACTTTC. Amino acids: CASSLAGQGISGANVLTF.

This sequence joins TRBV5-1 and TRBJ1-2, with unresolved D. Germline CDR1 SGHRS, CDR2 YFSETQ. The CDR3 has 14 amino acids. Trimming took off 0 bases at V and 1 base at J, with 7 bases between the two ends. CDR3 sequence: CASSLGGFNYGYTF. The CDR3, as DNA: TGCGCCAGCAGCTTGGGAGGGTTTAACTATGGCTACACCTTC. Full variable domain (missing parts from reference TRBV5-1 and TRBJ1-2): KAGVTQTPRYLIKTRGQQVTLSCSPISGHRSVSWYQQTPGQGLQFLFEYFSETQRNKGNFPGRFSGRQFSNSRSEMNVSTLELGDSALYLCASSLGGFNYGYTFGSGTRLTVV.